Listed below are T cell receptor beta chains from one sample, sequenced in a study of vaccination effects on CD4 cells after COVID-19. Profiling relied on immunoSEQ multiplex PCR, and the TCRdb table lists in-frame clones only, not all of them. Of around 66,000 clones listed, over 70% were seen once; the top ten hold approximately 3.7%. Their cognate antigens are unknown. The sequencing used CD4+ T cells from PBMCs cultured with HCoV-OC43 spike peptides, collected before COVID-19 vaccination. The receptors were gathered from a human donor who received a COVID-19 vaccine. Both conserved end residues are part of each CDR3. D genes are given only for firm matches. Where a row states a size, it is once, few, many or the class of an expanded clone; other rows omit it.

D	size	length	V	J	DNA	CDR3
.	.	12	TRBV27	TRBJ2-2	TGTGCCAGCAGTTTAGGCACCGGGGAGCTGTTTTTT	CASSLGTGELFF
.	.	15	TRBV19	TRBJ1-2	TGTGCCAGTTCGGCCTTTAAGGGAACCGGCTATGGCTACACCTTC	CASSAFKGTGYGYTF
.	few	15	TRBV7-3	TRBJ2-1	TGTGCCACCGCGACGGGGGCGAGCTCCTACAATGAGCAGTTCTTC	CATATGASSYNEQFF
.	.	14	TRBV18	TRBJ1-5	TGTGCCAGCTCTTCCCAGGACGCCGGAGGGCCCCAGCATTTT	CASSSQDAGGPQHF
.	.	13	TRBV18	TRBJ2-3	TGTGCCAGCTCACCAGGGAGAACAGATACGCAGTATTTT	CASSPGRTDTQYF
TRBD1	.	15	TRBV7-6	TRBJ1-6	TGTGCCAGCAGCTTGGCGGGACAGAATAATTCACCCCTCCACTTT	CASSLAGQNNSPLHF
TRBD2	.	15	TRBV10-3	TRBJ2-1	TGTGCCATCAGTGAGCTAGCGGTCTACTACAATGAGCAGTTCTTC	CAISELAVYYNEQFF
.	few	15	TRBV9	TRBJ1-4	TGTGCCAGCAGCGTAGACCAGACGAATGAGGAAAAACTGTTTTTT	CASSVDQTNEEKLFF
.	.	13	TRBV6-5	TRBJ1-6	TGTGCCAGCAGTTACCAATGGGATTCACCCCTCCACTTT	CASSYQWDSPLHF
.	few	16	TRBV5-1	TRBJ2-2	TGCGCCAGCAGCTTGTTAGTCAACCAGAACACCGGGGAGCTGTTTTTT	CASSLLVNQNTGELFF
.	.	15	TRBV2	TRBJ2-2	TGTGCCAGCAGGCCCGGGACCTCGAACACCGGGGAGCTGTTTTTT	CASRPGTSNTGELFF
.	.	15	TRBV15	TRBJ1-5	TGTGCCACCAGCAGAATCCGGGACAGCAATCAGCCCCAGCATTTT	CATSRIRDSNQPQHF
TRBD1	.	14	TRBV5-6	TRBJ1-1	TGTGCCAGCAGCTTACAGGGGGTTTTTACTGAAGCTTTCTTT	CASSLQGVFTEAFF
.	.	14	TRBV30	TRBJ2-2	TGTGCCTGGAGTGAGGGGCCGTTGGCCGGGGAGCTGTTTTTT	CAWSEGPLAGELFF
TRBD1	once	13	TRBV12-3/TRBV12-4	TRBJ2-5	TGTGCCAGCAGTCGACAGGGGCGGGAGACCCAGTACTTC	CASSRQGRETQYF
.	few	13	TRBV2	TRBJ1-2	TGTGCCAGCAGTGAAAGGTGGGGACATGGCTACACCTTC	CASSERWGHGYTF
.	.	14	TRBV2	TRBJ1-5	TGTGCCAGCAGTGAAGGGGGGGCCGCTCAGCCCCAGCATTTT	CASSEGGAAQPQHF
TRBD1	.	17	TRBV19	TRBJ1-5	TGTGCCAGTATGGAACAGGGGGCGCGAGTTGGGAGTCAGCCCCAGCATTTT	CASMEQGARVGSQPQHF
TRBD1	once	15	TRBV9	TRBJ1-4	TGTGCCAGCAGCTGGACAGGGGCGACAAATGAAAAACTGTTTTTT	CASSWTGATNEKLFF
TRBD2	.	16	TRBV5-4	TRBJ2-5	TGTGCCAGCAGCTTCTGGCGGGGGGCGGAACAAGAGACCCAGTACTTC	CASSFWRGAEQETQYF
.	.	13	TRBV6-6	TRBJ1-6	TGTGCCAGCGTTCGGTCGCGTAATTCACCCCTCCACTTT	CASVRSRNSPLHF
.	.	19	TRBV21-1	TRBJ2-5	TGTGCCAGCTATATCCAGGGGCTAGCGGGGGGGCTGTACCAAGAGACCCAGTACTTC	CASYIQGLAGGLYQETQYF
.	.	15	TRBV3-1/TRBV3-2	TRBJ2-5	TGTGCCAGCAGCCAAGATGACCCAGAGCAAGAGACCCAGTACTTC	CASSQDDPEQETQYF
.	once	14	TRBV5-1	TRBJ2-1	TGCGCCAGCAGCTTCGGGATAGCGAGCAATGAGCAGTTCTTC	CASSFGIASNEQFF
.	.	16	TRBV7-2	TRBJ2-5	TGTGCCAGCAGCTTACAGGTTGGCGGGGAACAAGAGACCCAGTACTTC	CASSLQVGGEQETQYF
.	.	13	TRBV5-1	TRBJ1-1	TGCGCCAGCAGCGGGGACGGATACACTGAAGCTTTCTTT	CASSGDGYTEAFF
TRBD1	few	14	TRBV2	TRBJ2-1	TGTGCCAGCAGTGGGGACAGGGGGCACAATGAGCAGTTCTTC	CASSGDRGHNEQFF
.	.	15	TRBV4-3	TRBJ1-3	TGCGCCAGCAGCCAAGCTCAGGTTCAGGCGGACACCATATATTTT	CASSQAQVQADTIYF
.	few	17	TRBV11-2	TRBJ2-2	TGTGCCAGCAGCTTAAGACCCGGGACGAGTGGGATCGGGGAGCTGTTTTTT	CASSLRPGTSGIGELFF
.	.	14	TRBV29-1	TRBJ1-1	TGCAGCGTTGATCTACTGAATATGAACACTGAAGCTTTCTTT	CSVDLLNMNTEAFF
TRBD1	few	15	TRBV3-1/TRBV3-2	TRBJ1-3	TGTGCCAGCAGCGAACAGGGGCTTGGGGGAAACACCATATATTTT	CASSEQGLGGNTIYF
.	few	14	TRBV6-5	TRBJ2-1	TGTGCCAGCAGTTTCAGGGGAGGATACAATGAGCAGTTCTTC	CASSFRGGYNEQFF
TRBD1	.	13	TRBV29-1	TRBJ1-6	TGCAGCGTGCGACAGGGAGCAAACTCACCCCTCCACTTT	CSVRQGANSPLHF
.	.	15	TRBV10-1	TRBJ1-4	TGCGCCAGCAGTGAGGGAGCGGGAACTAATGAAAAACTGTTTTTT	CASSEGAGTNEKLFF
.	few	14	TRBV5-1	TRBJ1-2	TGCGCCAGCAGCACCGGAGGGGGTTTCTATGGCTACACCTTC	CASSTGGGFYGYTF
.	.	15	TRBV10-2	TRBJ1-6	TGCGCCAGCATGTTGGTGGCCGTCTATAATTCACCCCTCCACTTT	CASMLVAVYNSPLHF
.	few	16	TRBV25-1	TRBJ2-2	TGTGCCAGTCAGAGCCCCGGGACGGTGAACACCGGGGAGCTGTTTTTT	CASQSPGTVNTGELFF
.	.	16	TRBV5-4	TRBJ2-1	TGTGCCAGCAGCTTAGACCTCGGGACTCGCTCAGATGAGCAGTTCTTC	CASSLDLGTRSDEQFF
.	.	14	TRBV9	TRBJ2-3	TGTGCCAGCAGCGTAGCTAAGAGCACAGATACGCAGTATTTT	CASSVAKSTDTQYF
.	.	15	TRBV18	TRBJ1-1	TGTGCCAGCTCACTAATTGGGCAGCTAAACACTGAAGCTTTCTTT	CASSLIGQLNTEAFF
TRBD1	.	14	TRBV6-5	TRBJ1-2	TGTGCCAGCAATCTAGGACAGGGAATCTATGGCTACACCTTC	CASNLGQGIYGYTF
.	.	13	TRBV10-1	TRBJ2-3	TGCGCCAGCAGTGGGGACAGCACAGATACGCAGTATTTT	CASSGDSTDTQYF
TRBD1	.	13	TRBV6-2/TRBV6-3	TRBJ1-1	TGTGCCAGCAGTACACAGGGGAAAACTGAAGCTTTCTTT	CASSTQGKTEAFF
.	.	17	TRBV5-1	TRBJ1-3	TGCGCCAGCAGCTTGGAAGGTGGCTCAAGCTCTGGAAACACCATATATTTT	CASSLEGGSSSGNTIYF
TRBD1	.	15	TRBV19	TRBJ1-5	TGTGCCAGTAGTATACAGGGGGCGAGCAATCAGCCCCAGCATTTT	CASSIQGASNQPQHF
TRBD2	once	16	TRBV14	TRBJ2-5	TGTGCCAGCAGCCTCGAGCTAGCGGGGGACCAAGAGACCCAGTACTTC	CASSLELAGDQETQYF
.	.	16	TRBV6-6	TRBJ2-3	TGTGCCAGCAGTTCTCGATTCGGGGCTAGCACAGATACGCAGTATTTT	CASSSRFGASTDTQYF
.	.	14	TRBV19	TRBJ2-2	TGTGCCAGTAGTTGGCAGCCGAACACCGGGGAGCTGTTTTTT	CASSWQPNTGELFF